The 13 T cell receptor beta chains reported below all come from one sample, sequenced in a study of T cells in Graves' hyperthyroidism and ophthalmopathy. Amplified regions were TCR beta CDR3 sequences from RNA transcripts. The HTBI primer set served for first-round RT-PCR of the TCR CDR3. TCRdb re-derived calls from the multiplex PCR reads in MiXCR, one entry per CDR3 protein. The profile covers 410,000 or so distinct CDR3 sequences, with 14% to 15% appearing a single time and roughly an eighth taken by the ten largest. Sequencing input: blood. These receptors were taken from a man between 18 and 35 years old with Graves' ophthalmopathy.

There are many counts of this clonotype. The chain employs TRBV7-2 and TRBJ2-2; D not resolved. V was shortened by 0 bases and J by 0 bases, with 5 bases between the two germline ends. There are 15 residues in the CDR3. Per germline, CDR1 SGHTA and CDR2 FQGNSA. The CDR3 loop reads CASSLAATNTGELFF. The CDR3, as DNA: TGTGCCAGCAGCTTAGCAGCGACGAACACCGGGGAGCTGTTTTTT.

This clonotype was counted at least ten times. The rearrangement joins TRBV7-8 to TRBJ2-1; no definite D call. The CDR3 covers 15 residues. V was pared by 6 bases and J by 2 bases, with 14 bases between. The germline V gene has CDR1 SGHVS and CDR2 FQNEAQ. The DNA for the CDR3 is TGTGCCAGCAGTTCACGGTCTACGACCTACAATGAGCAGTTCTTC. It encodes CASSSRSTTYNEQFF.

This clonotype was seen a handful of times. V gene TRBV5-1 combines with J gene TRBJ1-1; no clear D. The V gene lost 1 base and the J gene lost 0 bases, with 7 bases spanning the gap. Looked up from germline, CDR1 is SGHRS and CDR2 is YFSETQ. The CDR3 length is 14 residues. The CDR3 DNA is TGCGCCAGCAGCTTGCGGAGCATGAACACTGAAGCTTTCTTT. Amino acids: CASSLRSMNTEAFF.

A few counts support this clonotype. The V gene is TRBV19, the J gene TRBJ1-4; 7 bases align to TRBD1. The CDR3 totals 15 residues. Trimming took 4 bases from V and 7 from J; bases not matched to a gene: 9. Looked up from germline, CDR1 is LNHDA and CDR2 is SQIVND (reference sequence). The CDR3 nucleotides read TGTGCCAGTAGTACCTCGACAGGGAGGGGTGAAAAACTGTTTTTT. It encodes CASSTSTGRGEKLFF.

With regard to this clonotype: A read error may account for a junction end that differs from germline. The chain uses TRBV7-3 and TRBJ1-1; D gene unclear. Germline V gene lookup returns CDR1 SGHTA and CDR2 FQGTGA. The CDR3 has 14 residues. The CDR3 region is CASAREPRNTEASF. CDR3 DNA: TGTGCCAGCGCAAGGGAGCCTCGGAACACTGAAGCTTCCTTT.

At least ten counts were recorded for this clonotype. The chain joins TRBV7-8 to TRBJ2-5; 9 bases fit TRBD2. CDR3 length equals 15 residues. Germline loops: CDR1 SGHVS, CDR2 FQNEAQ. V shed 2 bases, J shed 0 bases, and the junction held 1 base outside the gene matches. CDR3 protein: CASSLLAGNQETQYF. Here the CDR3 DNA reads TGTGCCAGCAGCTTACTAGCGGGGAACCAAGAGACCCAGTACTTC.

The rearrangement uses TRBV18 and TRBJ1-2; 8 nucleotides match TRBD1. Germline-derived CDR1 and CDR2 are KGHSH and LQKENI. The junction had 5 bases not matched to a gene; V was cut back by 0 bases and J by 8 bases. CDR3 length: 14 amino acids. The CDR3 reads CASSPPDRVDGYTF. In DNA form, the CDR3 reads TGTGCCAGCTCACCACCGGACAGGGTGGACGGCTACACCTTC.

This clonotype has at least ten counts. This chain links TRBV27 with TRBJ1-6, with D unclear. Germline V CDR1 and CDR2: MNHEY, SMNVEV (reference sequence). The CDR3 is 13 amino acids. Trimming stripped 4 bases from V and 9 bases from J, with 10 bases between. For the CDR3, the DNA is TGTGCCAGCAGTTACGCCGTCCTTTCACCCCTCCACTTT. As protein: CASSYAVLSPLHF.

This clonotype was found many times. V is TRBV7-2 and J is TRBJ1-2, with D perhaps TRBD1 (5 bases). The V gene's germline CDR1 is SGHTA and CDR2 FQGNSA. CDR3 size: 12 residues. V dropped 7 bases and J dropped 6 bases, with 12 bases sitting between them. CDR3 sequence (DNA): TGTGCCAGCACCGAGCCAGGGAATGGCTACACCTTC. This codes for CASTEPGNGYTF.

This clonotype was observed many times. The V call is TRBV5-1, the J call TRBJ1-1, with 7 bases matching TRBD1. The germline gives CDR1 SGHRS, CDR2 YFSETQ. J was trimmed by 5 bases and V by 0 bases; bases with no gene match: 7. The CDR3 sequence is 15 residues long. CDR3 nucleotides: TGCGCCAGCAGCTTGGTCAGGGGGGGCATGACTGAAGCTTTCTTT. This codes for CASSLVRGGMTEAFF.

This chain uses TRBV19 with TRBJ2-2; TRBD2 matches at 13 bases. Germline V gene lookup returns CDR1 LNHDA and CDR2 SQIVND (reference sequence). V lost 3 bases to trimming and J lost 7 bases; unmatched junction nucleotides: 8. CDR3 length equals 17 residues. DNA for the CDR3: TGTGCCAGTAGTATCCCAGGACTAGCGGGAGTGGTCGGGGAGCTGTTTTTT. Amino acids: CASSIPGLAGVVGELFF.

Ten or more counts support this clonotype. This chain uses TRBV5-5 with TRBJ2-1; 11 bases fit TRBD2. From germline, CDR1 is SGHKS and CDR2 YYEKEE (reference sequence). The CDR3 runs 16 residues. Trimming removed 2 bases from V and 7 bases from J; junction bases left unmatched: 8. CDR3 amino acids: CASSLNLAGGSNEQFF. CDR3 nucleotides: TGTGCCAGCAGCTTAAATCTAGCGGGAGGTAGTAATGAGCAGTTCTTC.

This clonotype showed up many times. This chain uses TRBV20-1 with TRBJ2-2, with TRBD2 identical over 13 bases. The germline V gene encodes CDR1 DFQATT and CDR2 SNEGSKA (reference sequence). This CDR3 has 14 amino acids. V shed 1 base, J shed 7 bases, and the junction held 0 bases outside the gene matches. DNA for the CDR3: TGCAGTGCTAGAGGGACTAGCGGGAGCGGGGAGCTGTTTTTT. Amino acids: CSARGTSGSGELFF.